A selection of T cell receptor beta chains follows, all from one sample in a study of glioma-infiltrating T cells. One entry per CDR3 protein results from TCRdb running MiXCR on the multiplex PCR reads. The sample records tens of thousands of distinct CDR3 sequences, 20% to 25% being singletons. Material: glioma tissue, nonneoplastic brain tissue, or PBMCs (not recorded which). Receptor source: a human donor with low-grade glioma or glioblastoma, undergoing nonglioma brain surgery, or in good health (not recorded which). The CDR3 runs from the conserved cysteine through the conserved F or W. Each record gives: clone size, V gene, J gene, D gene, CDR3 DNA, CDR3 protein. D genes are given only for firm matches. A clone size is listed for some rows: how often the clone was seen (once, few, many), or a class if it is expanded.

>-|TRBV5-1|TRBJ2-5|-
TGCGCCGGCAGCTCTGGAGCTAGGGGAACAGAGACCCAGTACTTC
CAGSSGARGTETQYF
>many|TRBV19|TRBJ2-4|-
TGTGCCAGTAGTATAGTGGGTGATCAAAACATTCAGTACTTC
CASSIVGDQNIQYF
>-|TRBV4-2|TRBJ1-5|TRBD1
TGTGCCAGCAGCCAAGGATTTTGGGACAGCGCCTTAAAGGGGAATCAGCCCCAGCATTTT
CASSQGFWDSALKGNQPQHF
>few|TRBV29-1|TRBJ1-5|TRBD1
TGCAGCGTTGCCCAGGGGGCTAGGAGCAATCAGCCCCAGCATTTT
CSVAQGARSNQPQHF
>many|TRBV7-9|TRBJ2-7|-
TGTGCCAGCAGCCCCGCCCGCTACGAGCAGTACTTC
CASSPARYEQYF
>many|TRBV4-1|TRBJ2-4|TRBD1
TGCGCCAGCAGCCGGCCGGACAGGGAAGGAAACATTCAGTACTTC
CASSRPDREGNIQYF
>many|TRBV19|TRBJ2-5|TRBD2
TGTGCCAGTAGTCCAGCGGGAGGGCCGGAGACCCAGTACTTC
CASSPAGGPETQYF
>many|TRBV20-1|TRBJ1-1|-
TGCAGTGCTAGCGCGAGTTTGAACACTGAAGCTTTCTTT
CSASASLNTEAFF
>-|TRBV11-2|TRBJ1-1|TRBD1
TGTGCCAGCAGAACCCAGGGGGCGTTAAACACTGAAGCTTTCTTT
CASRTQGALNTEAFF
>few|TRBV5-4|TRBJ1-2|TRBD1
TGTGCCAGCAGCATCCATTCGTTTGGACAGGGCTATGGCTACACCTTC
CASSIHSFGQGYGYTF
>many|TRBV20-1|TRBJ2-3|TRBD2
TGCAGTGCTAGACTAGCGGGCTTTAATACGCAGTATTTT
CSARLAGFNTQYF
>-|TRBV5-1|TRBJ1-4|-
TGCGCCAGCAGCTTGGGGCGCAGGGGTGCTAATGAAAAACTGTTTTTT
CASSLGRRGANEKLFF
>-|TRBV6-2/TRBV6-3|TRBJ1-5|-
TGTGCCAGCAGCTGGACGGCAGGAAATCAGCCACATCATTTT
CASSWTAGNQPHHF
>few|TRBV5-1|TRBJ1-1|TRBD1
TGCGCCAGCAGCTCTCCCCCCCCCAGGGACAGGGTCCCCAACACTGAAGCTTTCTTT
CASSSPPPRDRVPNTEAFF
>-|TRBV5-1|TRBJ2-5|-
TGCGCCAGCAGCTTGTTAACCACAGGGAAAGAGACCCAGTACTTC
CASSLLTTGKETQYF
>-|TRBV3-1|TRBJ2-3|TRBD2
TGTGCCAGCAGCAAACTAAGCGGGGGAGGTACAGATACGCAGTATTTT
CASSKLSGGGTDTQYF
>many|TRBV20-1|TRBJ2-7|TRBD1
TGCAGTGCTAGACGACAGGGGAGCTCCTACGAGCAGTACTTC
CSARRQGSSYEQYF
>many|TRBV2|TRBJ2-7|TRBD2
TGTGCCAGCAGTGATAGCGGGGGGCCCTACGAGCAGTACTTC
CASSDSGGPYEQYF
>-|TRBV6-6|TRBJ2-7|-
TGTGCCAGCAGACTCCGGGATCCCAGAGGAAAGCAGTACTTC
CASRLRDPRGKQYF
>-|TRBV19|TRBJ2-2|-
TGTGCCAGTACCGGGGGGCGCATTGGCACCGGGGAGCTGTTTTTT
CASTGGRIGTGELFF
>many|TRBV29-1|TRBJ2-1|-
TGCAGCGTTGTGTGGCAGTACAATGAGCAGTTCTTC
CSVVWQYNEQFF
>-|TRBV6-2/TRBV6-3|TRBJ2-7|-
TGTGCCAGCAGTTCTGTAGCGGACTACGAGCAGTACTTC
CASSSVADYEQYF
>many|TRBV6-1|TRBJ2-1|TRBD2
TGTGCCAGCAGCCGGACTAGCGGGAGGAATGAGCAGTTCTTC
CASSRTSGRNEQFF
>many|TRBV20-1|TRBJ2-3|-
TGCAGTGCTAGGGAGACCTTCACAGATACGCAGTATTTT
CSARETFTDTQYF
>many|TRBV19|TRBJ2-3|-
TGTGCCAGTAGTTACGCGGTTAGCACAGATACGCAGTATTTT
CASSYAVSTDTQYF
>many|TRBV7-2|TRBJ2-5|-
TGTGCCAGCAGCTATCTTGAAGAGACCCAGTACTTC
CASSYLEETQYF
>-|TRBV3-1|TRBJ2-5|-
TGTGCCAGCACCTTCCGGGACATCCGACGTGAGGCCCAGTACTTC
CASTFRDIRREAQYF
>-|TRBV2|TRBJ2-1|-
TGTGCCAGCAGGGCATACACTGAGCAGTTCTTC
CASRAYTEQFF
>few|TRBV12-3/TRBV12-4|TRBJ2-5|-
TGTGCCAGCAGTTTCAGTGGTAGTGGGGAGACCCAGTACTTC
CASSFSGSGETQYF
>many|TRBV2|TRBJ1-5|-
TGTGCCAGCAGCCAGCTAGGGGGAAGCAATCAGCCCCAGCATTTT
CASSQLGGSNQPQHF
>many|TRBV19|TRBJ2-7|TRBD2
TGTGCCAGTAGTTCCAGGACTAGCGGCTACGAGCAGTACTTC
CASSSRTSGYEQYF
>-|TRBV5-1|TRBJ1-3|-
TGCGCCAGCAGCTTGACACTCTCTGGAAACACCATATATTTT
CASSLTLSGNTIYF
>many|TRBV6-2/TRBV6-3|TRBJ2-2|TRBD1
TGTGCCAGCAGTATTGGGACAGGGGTCACCGGGGAGCTGTTTTTT
CASSIGTGVTGELFF
>many|TRBV6-2/TRBV6-3|TRBJ1-3|-
TGTGCCAGCAGATCAGACGGCGCCTCTGGAAACACCATATATTTT
CASRSDGASGNTIYF
>many|TRBV20-1|TRBJ2-7|-
TGCAGTGCTCGGTGGACCTACGAGCAGTACTTC
CSARWTYEQYF
>many|TRBV16|TRBJ2-1|TRBD2
TGTGCCAGCAGCCGGGGGGGAAGGTCGAGCCGCAATGAGCAGTTCTTC
CASSRGGRSSRNEQFF
>many|TRBV14|TRBJ1-2|-
TGTGCCAGCAGCCAAGAAAGGAGAGGCTACACCTTC
CASSQERRGYTF